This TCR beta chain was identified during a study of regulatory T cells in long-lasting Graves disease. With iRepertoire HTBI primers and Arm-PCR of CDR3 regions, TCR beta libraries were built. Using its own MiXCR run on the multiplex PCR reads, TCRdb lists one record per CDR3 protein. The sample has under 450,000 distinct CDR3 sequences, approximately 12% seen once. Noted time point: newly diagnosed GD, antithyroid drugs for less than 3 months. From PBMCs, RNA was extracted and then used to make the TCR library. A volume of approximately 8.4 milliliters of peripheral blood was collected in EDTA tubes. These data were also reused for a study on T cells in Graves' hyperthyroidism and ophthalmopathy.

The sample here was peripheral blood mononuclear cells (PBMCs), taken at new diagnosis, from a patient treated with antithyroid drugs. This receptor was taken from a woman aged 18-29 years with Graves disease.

The CDR3 nucleotides read TGTGCCAGCAGCCTAACCGGGACTAGCGGGTGGCATGAGCAGTTCTTC. Its translation is CASSLTGTSGWHEQFF. This rearrangement joins TRBV9 to TRBJ2-1; 12 bases fit TRBD2. CDR3 length equals 16 residues. Germline V gene data show CDR1 as SGDLS and CDR2 as YYNGEE. The V segment lost 4 bases and the J segment 8 bases; nucleotides outside the gene matches: 10.